This TCR beta chain is from a study of long-term antiretroviral therapy in people with HIV. Study in general: Collection of the earliest samples took place about a decade ahead of the 2015 immediate-ART recommendation. Study-wide points: Information on adherence to ART, viral resistance or therapy changes was unavailable.

Survey level was the resolution at which the v3.0 immunoSEQ assay ran. Generated by immunoSEQ multiplex PCR, the TCRdb table keeps only in-frame clones and is missing some. Here the sample spans 30,000 to 35,000 clones, around 79% being singletons. Germline CDR1 is SGHRS and CDR2 is YFSETQ. After removal of 3 bases from V and 7 bases from J, the junction contained 12 bases not matched to a gene. The CDR3 length is 17 residues. As to this clone: What it binds is not known.

This clonotype was obtained from a middle-aged man with HIV. The starting material was unsorted PBMCs, obtained 3 years after starting antiretroviral therapy. The chain has TRBV5-1 and TRBJ2-2, with 10 bases fitting TRBD1. The CDR3 sequence is CASSSSPTGGGDGELFF. The CDR3 DNA reads as TGCGCCAGCAGCTCGTCCCCGACAGGGGGCGGGGACGGGGAGCTGTTTTTT.